This is a list of T cell receptor beta chains from one sample in a study of blood T cells in healthy people across ages. TCRdb re-called the 5' RACE reads with MiXCR, one entry per CDR3 protein. The sample records fewer than 2 million distinct CDR3 sequences, approximately 39% being singletons. Sequences were obtained from blood. The receptors stem from a human donor in good health. CDR3s include the opening cysteine and the closing phenylalanine or tryptophan. D genes are given only for firm matches. Clone sizes are given selectively: once, few, many, or a class where the clone is expanded.

cdr3_length	d_call	j_call	clone_size	v_call	cdr3_aa	cdr3_nt
14	NA	TRBJ1-1	NA	TRBV27	CASSISSRYTEAFF	TGTGCCAGCAGTATCTCATCGAGATACACTGAAGCTTTCTTT
13	NA	TRBJ2-3	few	TRBV12-3/TRBV12-4	CASSLALDGTQYF	TGTGCCAGCAGTTTAGCTCTAGACGGTACGCAGTATTTT
15	TRBD2	TRBJ2-3	few	TRBV20-1	CSAGTSGGRSDTQYF	TGCAGTGCTGGGACTAGCGGGGGGAGATCGGATACGCAGTATTTT
15	TRBD1	TRBJ2-5	few	TRBV24-1	CATSDPKGAGETQYF	TGTGCCACCAGTGATCCCAAGGGGGCTGGGGAGACCCAGTACTTC
14	TRBD1	TRBJ2-7	few	TRBV6-6	CASSYMGQSYEQYF	TGTGCCAGCAGTTACATGGGACAGTCCTACGAGCAGTACTTC
14	NA	TRBJ1-1	NA	TRBV3-1	CASGLQGGRTEAFF	TGTGCCAGCGGCCTACAGGGCGGGCGGACTGAAGCTTTCTTT
15	TRBD2	TRBJ2-3	NA	TRBV20-1	CSAHSGGASTDTQYF	TGCAGTGCTCATAGCGGGGGGGCTAGCACAGATACGCAGTATTTT
14	NA	TRBJ1-1	NA	TRBV7-2	CASSFPGHSYGAFF	TGTGCCAGCAGCTTTCCGGGACACTCATACGGGGCTTTCTTT
16	NA	TRBJ2-7	NA	TRBV10-3	CAISPAGTNANYEQYF	TGTGCCATCAGCCCCGCCGGGACAAACGCAAACTACGAGCAGTACTTC
14	NA	TRBJ1-1	NA	TRBV6-5	CASSSIEGPTEAFF	TGTGCCAGCAGTTCAATTGAGGGTCCCACTGAAGCTTTCTTT
14	TRBD1	TRBJ2-7	NA	TRBV11-2	CASSSTGNWYEQYF	TGTGCCAGCAGCTCGACAGGGAATTGGTACGAGCAGTACTTC
15	TRBD1	TRBJ1-2	NA	TRBV18	CASSPGTGNEGGYTF	TGTGCCAGCTCACCCGGGACAGGGAATGAAGGCGGCTACACCTTC
14	NA	TRBJ1-1	NA	TRBV12-3/TRBV12-4	CASRNAGSGTEAFF	TGTGCCAGCAGGAATGCAGGGTCGGGTACTGAAGCTTTCTTT
15	NA	TRBJ1-1	NA	TRBV6-5	CASSYSKGWGTEAFF	TGTGCCAGCAGTTACTCTAAGGGGTGGGGGACTGAAGCTTTCTTT
14	NA	TRBJ1-4	NA	TRBV2	CASTQGSTNEKLFF	TGTGCCAGCACACAGGGATCAACTAATGAAAAACTGTTTTTT
15	TRBD1	TRBJ2-7	few	TRBV5-6	CASSLGPDRDYEQYF	TGTGCCAGCAGCTTGGGTCCAGACAGGGACTACGAGCAGTACTTC
15	TRBD1	TRBJ2-5	NA	TRBV5-1	CASSLFGTGINEQYF	TGCGCCAGCAGCTTGTTCGGGACAGGGATTAATGAGCAGTACTTC
12	NA	TRBJ1-2	few	TRBV29-1	CSVETTNYGYTF	TGCAGCGTTGAGACGACTAACTATGGCTACACCTTC
16	NA	TRBJ1-6	few	TRBV15	CATSRDQALLNSPLHF	TGTGCCACCAGCAGAGATCAGGCGCTCCTCAATTCACCCCTCCACTTT
15	NA	TRBJ2-1	NA	TRBV7-9	CASSFDSTTHNEQFF	TGTGCCAGCAGCTTTGACTCAACCACACACAATGAGCAGTTCTTC
15	NA	TRBJ2-4	NA	TRBV20-1	CSASPQVNPKNIQYF	TGCAGTGCTAGCCCGCAGGTTAACCCCAAAAACATTCAGTACTTC
18	NA	TRBJ1-4	NA	TRBV4-1	CASSQVTGLPRSGEKLFF	TGCGCCAGCAGCCAAGTGACGGGATTACCTCGATCTGGTGAAAAACTGTTTTTT
15	NA	TRBJ1-1	NA	TRBV28	CASSGISVMNTEAFF	TGTGCCAGCTCAGGGATTTCAGTGATGAACACTGAAGCTTTCTTT
18	TRBD2	TRBJ2-1	NA	TRBV2	CASSEPVEAGSSYNEQFF	TGTGCCAGCAGTGAACCCGTAGAAGCGGGGAGCTCCTACAATGAGCAGTTCTTC
12	NA	TRBJ1-5	NA	TRBV5-8	CASSWYRQPQHF	TGTGCCAGCAGCTGGTATCGTCAGCCCCAGCATTTT
15	NA	TRBJ1-5	NA	TRBV12-3/TRBV12-4	CASSSRFRGNQPQHF	TGTGCCAGCAGTTCCCGATTCAGGGGTAATCAGCCCCAGCATTTT
14	NA	TRBJ2-1	NA	TRBV7-2	CASSLGAQGYEQFF	TGTGCCAGCAGCTTAGGGGCGCAGGGCTACGAGCAGTTCTTC
14	NA	TRBJ2-4	many	TRBV29-1	CSVAESRSKNIQYF	TGCAGCGTTGCCGAGTCAAGATCCAAAAACATTCAGTACTTC
13	NA	TRBJ1-1	NA	TRBV20-1	CSARDSGSAEAFF	TGCAGTGCTAGAGATTCAGGGTCTGCTGAAGCTTTCTTT
13	NA	TRBJ2-3	many	TRBV29-1	CSVDGLAVDTQYF	TGCAGCGTTGACGGGTTAGCGGTTGATACGCAGTATTTT
17	TRBD2	TRBJ2-1	NA	TRBV24-1	CATSDNSGGQIYNEQFF	TGTGCCACCAGTGATAATAGCGGGGGGCAAATATACAATGAGCAGTTCTTC
17	TRBD1	TRBJ1-5	NA	TRBV27	CASSARRGQGINQPQHF	TGTGCCAGCAGTGCGCGACGGGGACAGGGAATTAATCAGCCCCAGCATTTT
15	NA	TRBJ2-3	few	TRBV7-9	CASSLGALWTDTQYF	TGTGCCAGCAGCTTAGGGGCTCTTTGGACAGATACGCAGTATTTT
14	TRBD2	TRBJ2-1	few	TRBV29-1	CSAQTSGSYNEQFF	TGCAGCGCCCAAACTAGCGGCTCCTACAATGAGCAGTTCTTC
15	TRBD1	TRBJ2-1	NA	TRBV5-1	CASSERWTGENEQFF	TGCGCCAGCAGCGAAAGGTGGACAGGGGAAAATGAGCAGTTCTTC
14	NA	TRBJ2-7	few	TRBV5-1	CASRQDHNSYEQYF	TGCGCCAGCAGACAAGACCATAACTCCTACGAGCAGTACTTC
13	NA	TRBJ1-1	NA	TRBV7-3	CASSSGRSTEAFF	TGTGCCAGCAGCTCGGGCAGGAGCACTGAAGCTTTCTTT
12	TRBD1	TRBJ1-2	NA	TRBV24-1	CATSYRGHGYTF	TGTGCCACCAGTTACAGGGGGCACGGCTACACCTTC
17	NA	TRBJ1-3	NA	TRBV4-1	CASSQDFRTGSGNTIYF	TGCGCCAGCAGCCAAGATTTCCGGACCGGCTCTGGAAACACCATATATTTT
17	TRBD2	TRBJ2-1	NA	TRBV11-3	CASSLRAGTSGHNEQFF	TGTGCCAGCAGCCTGAGAGCCGGGACTAGCGGACACAATGAGCAGTTCTTC
16	NA	TRBJ2-2	NA	TRBV24-1	CATSDRDTWNTGELFF	TGTGCCACCAGTGACCGGGACACCTGGAACACCGGGGAGCTGTTTTTT
13	NA	TRBJ2-5	few	TRBV12-3/TRBV12-4	CASCYTTQETQYF	TGTGCCAGCTGTTACACTACCCAAGAGACCCAGTACTTC
15	NA	TRBJ1-2	NA	TRBV27	CASSLSGGSTYGYTF	TGTGCCAGCTCCCTTTCGGGGGGCAGCACCTATGGCTACACCTTC
17	TRBD2	TRBJ2-3	few	TRBV24-1	CATSESGLAGGTDTQYF	TGTGCCACCAGTGAGTCCGGACTAGCGGGAGGCACAGATACGCAGTATTTT
15	NA	TRBJ1-1	NA	TRBV2	CASSDPGTMNTEAFF	TGTGCCAGCAGCGATCCGGGAACTATGAACACTGAAGCTTTCTTT
14	NA	TRBJ1-1	many	TRBV10-3	CAISERPPGEEAFF	TGTGCCATCAGTGAGCGCCCACCCGGGGAAGAAGCTTTCTTT
15	TRBD1	TRBJ1-1	once	TRBV7-2	CASSPLGQLATEAFF	TGTGCCAGCAGCCCATTGGGACAGCTAGCAACTGAAGCTTTCTTT
12	TRBD2	TRBJ2-1	NA	TRBV12-3/TRBV12-4	CASSQSGGIQFF	TGTGCCAGCAGTCAAAGCGGGGGGATTCAGTTCTTC